The rows below give T cell receptor beta chains drawn from one sample of a study of blood T cell repertoires in COVID-19. TCRdb keeps only in-frame clones here, not all; method: immunoSEQ multiplex PCR. Of more than 85,000 clones detected, approximately 90% appear once; the ten largest clones hold around 4.8%. Sequenced sample: peripheral blood. The receptors were sampled from a human donor in a cohort sampled during active COVID-19. The CDR3 runs from the conserved cysteine through the conserved F or W. The order of the fields is clone size, V gene, J gene, D gene, CDR3 protein, CDR3 DNA. A D gene is named only where the DNA matches it firmly. Not all rows give a size; the values are once, few, many and, for expanded clones, a class.

-	TRBV7-2	TRBJ1-6	TRBD1	CASSLIRRGQGKNSPLHF	TGTGCCAGCAGCCTTATTCGGCGCGGACAGGGAAAAAATTCACCCCTCCACTTT
-	TRBV18	TRBJ1-2	-	CASSPLDGSYTF	TGTGCCAGCTCACCTCTCGACGGGAGCTACACCTTC
-	TRBV9	TRBJ2-7	-	CASSVEDSPYEQYF	TGTGCCAGCAGCGTAGAGGACAGTCCCTACGAGCAGTACTTC
few	TRBV7-3	TRBJ2-1	-	CASSYQGNEQFF	TGTGCCAGCAGTTACCAGGGCAATGAGCAGTTCTTC
-	TRBV28	TRBJ1-1	TRBD1	CASSQGQGNTEAFF	TGTGCCAGCAGTCAGGGACAGGGTAACACTGAAGCTTTCTTT
-	TRBV7-9	TRBJ1-1	TRBD1	CASSYGQVNTEAFF	TGTGCCAGCAGCTACGGACAGGTTAACACTGAAGCTTTCTTT
-	TRBV3-1/TRBV3-2	TRBJ2-7	-	CASSQGGLASYEQYF	TGTGCCAGCAGCCAGGGGGGACTGGCCTCCTACGAGCAGTACTTC
-	TRBV5-6	TRBJ2-2	TRBD2	CASSFPDSGGTGELFF	TGTGCCAGCAGCTTCCCGGATAGCGGGGGGACGGGGGAGCTGTTTTTT
-	TRBV6-4	TRBJ1-2	-	CASSYVWERRNYGYTF	TGTGCCAGCAGTTATGTTTGGGAGAGACGGAACTATGGCTACACCTTC
-	TRBV6-5	TRBJ1-2	-	CASSYSRGTALVGYTF	TGTGCCAGCAGTTACTCCCGGGGGACTGCGTTAGTTGGCTACACCTTC
-	TRBV7-3	TRBJ2-1	-	CASSLFGRGAGNEQFF	TGTGCCAGCAGCTTATTTGGTCGGGGGGCAGGCAATGAGCAGTTCTTC
-	TRBV19	TRBJ1-4	TRBD1	CASSPRTGPTNEKLFF	TGTGCCAGTAGTCCTCGGACAGGGCCAACTAATGAAAAACTGTTTTTT
-	TRBV7-3	TRBJ1-2	-	CASSAGAENYGYTF	TGTGCCAGCAGCGCGGGGGCGGAAAACTATGGCTACACCTTC
-	TRBV9	TRBJ2-5	-	CASSVGRPQETQYF	TGTGCCAGCAGCGTAGGGAGGCCCCAAGAGACCCAGTACTTC
few	TRBV6-5	TRBJ2-1	TRBD1	CASSRDRYNEQFF	TGTGCCAGCAGTAGGGACAGGTACAATGAGCAGTTCTTC
-	TRBV6-2/TRBV6-3	TRBJ1-6	-	CASSAQGANSPLHF	TGTGCCAGCAGTGCACAGGGTGCCAATTCACCCCTCCACTTT
medium-sized	TRBV7-3	TRBJ2-2	-	CASSLNAGTGELFF	TGTGCCAGCAGCTTAAATGCGGGGACCGGGGAGCTGTTTTTT
-	TRBV19	TRBJ1-5	-	CASNPRGARGNQPQHF	TGTGCCAGTAACCCCCGGGGGGCGAGAGGCAATCAGCCCCAGCATTTT
-	TRBV7-8	TRBJ2-1	TRBD2	CASSLGPGTSSYEQFF	TGTGCCAGCAGCTTAGGGCCCGGGACTAGTAGCTATGAGCAGTTCTTC
-	TRBV5-1	TRBJ2-3	-	CASSRTSSTDTQYF	TGCGCCAGCAGCCGTACTAGCAGCACAGATACGCAGTATTTT
-	TRBV7-2	TRBJ2-1	-	CASSSAPLNEQFF	TGTGCCAGCAGCTCCGCGCCCTTAAATGAGCAGTTCTTC
once	TRBV6-5	TRBJ1-3	-	CASVSANTIYF	TGTGCCAGCGTCTCAGCGAACACCATATATTTT
-	TRBV5-1	TRBJ1-2	TRBD1	CASSLYDKTGDGYTF	TGCGCCAGCAGCCTTTACGATAAAACAGGGGATGGCTACACCTTC
-	TRBV5-4	TRBJ2-1	TRBD1	CASSLKNTGGNEQFF	TGTGCCAGCAGCTTGAAGAACACAGGGGGGAATGAGCAGTTCTTC
-	TRBV3-1/TRBV3-2	TRBJ2-1	-	CASSQLQPPNEQFF	TGTGCCAGCAGCCAATTACAGCCTCCCAATGAGCAGTTCTTC
-	TRBV10-3	TRBJ2-7	-	CAISGSTYEQYF	TGTGCCATCAGTGGCAGTACCTACGAGCAGTACTTC
-	TRBV3-1/TRBV3-2	TRBJ2-7	-	CASSPTTLDEQYF	TGTGCCAGCAGTCCAACTACTCTTGACGAGCAGTACTTC
-	TRBV6-5	TRBJ1-2	TRBD1	CASTRGQNYGYTF	TGTGCCAGCACTAGGGGACAGAACTATGGCTACACCTTC
-	TRBV5-4	TRBJ1-2	-	CASSLVAGFGYTF	TGTGCCAGCAGCTTGGTCGCAGGGTTCGGCTACACCTTC
-	TRBV5-1	TRBJ1-6	-	CASSFGRQENSPLHF	TGCGCCAGCAGCTTCGGTCGGCAGGAAAATTCACCCCTCCACTTT
-	TRBV6-5	TRBJ2-6	-	CASSQVSGANVLTF	TGTGCCAGCAGTCAGGTTTCTGGGGCCAACGTCCTGACTTTC
-	TRBV6-5	TRBJ1-6	-	CASSYSWNRGNSPLHF	TGTGCCAGCAGTTACTCCTGGAACCGGGGTAATTCACCCCTCCACTTT
-	TRBV20-1	TRBJ1-4	TRBD1	CSASRTGVEEKLFF	TGCAGTGCTAGTCGGACAGGGGTGGAGGAAAAACTGTTTTTT
few	TRBV4-2	TRBJ2-7	-	CASSQDLTANYEQYF	TGTGCCAGCAGCCAAGATCTCACAGCCAACTACGAGCAGTACTTC
-	TRBV28	TRBJ1-5	-	CASSFRQPQHF	TGTGCCAGCAGTTTCCGGCAGCCCCAGCATTTT
-	TRBV5-1	TRBJ2-7	-	CASSVTSSYEQYF	TGCGCCAGCAGCGTGACTAGCTCCTACGAGCAGTACTTC
-	TRBV5-1	TRBJ1-2	TRBD1	CASSSSGTGSGYTF	TGCGCCAGCAGCTCCTCGGGGACAGGGAGTGGCTACACCTTC
-	TRBV24-1	TRBJ1-3	-	CATSDFRTVLRSGNTIYF	TGTGCCACCAGTGATTTCCGGACAGTTCTCCGCTCTGGAAACACCATATATTTT
few	TRBV6-1	TRBJ1-2	TRBD1	CASSENPGTGDGYTF	TGTGCCAGCAGTGAAAACCCCGGGACAGGTGATGGCTACACCTTC
few	TRBV5-4	TRBJ1-1	-	CASSQFTMNTEAFF	TGTGCCAGCAGCCAGTTTACGATGAACACTGAAGCTTTCTTT
-	TRBV3-1/TRBV3-2	TRBJ1-5	-	CASSQGPQQGNQPQHF	TGTGCCAGCAGCCAAGGACCGCAACAGGGCAATCAGCCCCAGCATTTT
-	TRBV5-1	TRBJ1-5	-	CASSAGSLSNQPQHF	TGCGCCAGCAGCGCGGGGAGCCTTAGCAATCAGCCCCAGCATTTT
-	TRBV5-6	TRBJ2-7	TRBD1	CASSPDRGQRTEQYF	TGTGCCAGCAGCCCTGACAGGGGGCAGCGAACGGAGCAGTACTTC
-	TRBV7-9	TRBJ1-3	-	CASTQLPGYAGNTIYF	TGTGCCAGCACCCAATTACCAGGGTATGCTGGAAACACCATATATTTT
once	TRBV11-2	TRBJ2-1	-	CASSLDTGRGEFF	TGTGCCAGCAGCTTAGATACGGGGAGAGGCGAGTTCTTC
-	TRBV9	TRBJ1-2	-	CASSPGTNYGYTF	TGTGCCAGCAGCCCCGGGACAAACTATGGCTACACCTTC
-	TRBV4-1	TRBJ2-2	-	CASSQDRAGELFF	TGCGCCAGCAGCCAAGACAGGGCCGGGGAGCTGTTTTTT
-	TRBV4-1	TRBJ2-3	TRBD1	CASRQRQGTFTDTQYF	TGCGCCAGCAGACAGCGACAGGGGACCTTCACAGATACGCAGTATTTT
-	TRBV9	TRBJ2-7	TRBD2	CASAPGLAGGGNYEQYF	TGTGCCAGCGCGCCCGGACTAGCGGGGGGGGGCAACTACGAGCAGTACTTC
-	TRBV27	TRBJ1-1	-	CASSPAGSEAFF	TGTGCCAGCAGCCCGGCAGGGTCTGAAGCTTTCTTT
-	TRBV7-6	TRBJ2-5	-	CASSLNRDGETQYF	TGTGCCAGCAGCTTAAACCGGGATGGGGAGACCCAGTACTTC
-	TRBV6-2/TRBV6-3	TRBJ2-1	TRBD2	CASSYTSEYNEQFF	TGTGCCAGCAGTTACACTAGCGAATACAATGAGCAGTTCTTC